The T cell receptor (beta chain) described here comes from a study of T cell responses to AZD1222 COVID-19 vaccine. The study's findings and limits: Just a handful of people given AZD1222 tested seropositive at baseline.

The CDR3 loop spans 15 amino acids. CDR1 PRHDT and CDR2 FYEKMQ come from the germline V gene (reference sequence). Trimming removed 6 bases from V and 4 bases from J, with 19 bases in between. The table came from immunoSEQ multiplex PCR; TCRdb's copy has only in-frame clones and leaves some out. The sample has about 120,000 clones, over 75% seen once. This clone occurred a few times. Its antigen is unknown. V usage is TRBV13 and J usage is TRBJ2-7; possibly TRBD2 for D (5 bases). Source: peripheral blood, taken on day 0 of AZD1222 vaccination. The sequence derives from an adult in good health. CDR3 sequence: CASSFLRAGGYEQYF. The CDR3 bases are TGTGCCAGCAGTTTCCTTCGGGCGGGCGGTTACGAGCAGTACTTC.